Shown below are 32 T cell receptor beta chains from a single sample sequenced in a study of blood T cell repertoires in COVID-19. The assay was immunoSEQ multiplex PCR, and TCRdb's table has in-frame clones only and misses some. The table has roughly 66,000 clones, around 93% seen once. The sequenced sample consisted of peripheral blood. The source of these receptors is a human donor in a cohort sampled during active COVID-19.

The chain carries TRBV5-1 and TRBJ1-2; no definite D call. There are 15 residues in the CDR3. The germline V gene has CDR1 SGHRS and CDR2 YFSETQ. Trimming pared 4 bases from V and 0 bases from J, leaving 13 bases between. CDR3 residues: CASSQNSPPNYGYTF. The CDR3 DNA is TGCGCCAGCAGCCAGAACAGCCCACCTAACTATGGCTACACCTTC.

This clone occurred once. The V and J genes are TRBV19 and TRBJ2-3, with TRBD1 identical over 8 bases. The germline gives CDR1 LNHDA, CDR2 SQIVND (reference sequence). This CDR3 is 13 amino acids long. Trimming cost V 9 bases and J 3 bases; bases outside gene matches: 5. The CDR3 protein is CASRTGITDTQYF. CDR3 bases: TGTGCCAGCAGGACAGGGATAACAGATACGCAGTATTTT.

V is TRBV27 and J is TRBJ1-6; unclear D gene. The CDR3 contains 13 residues. The V end was cut by 5 bases, the J end by 3 bases, with 5 bases between. Germline values: CDR1 MNHEY, CDR2 SMNVEV (reference sequence). DNA for the CDR3: TGTGCCAGCAGTGCACTCTATAATTCACCCCTCCACTTT. Translation gives CASSALYNSPLHF.

This clone was detected a few times. V is TRBV10-3 and J is TRBJ1-2; D uncertain. CDR1 is ENHRY and CDR2 is SYGVKD in the germline V gene. This CDR3 is built from 14 residues. V lost 6 bases and J 8 bases, leaving 19 bases between the germline ends. CDR3 DNA sequence: TGTGCCATCAGAGCGACCTGGGTCTCCGGGGGCTACACCTTC. Encoded protein: CAIRATWVSGGYTF.

The chain couples TRBV3-1 (or the pseudogene TRBV3-2) to TRBJ2-7; D possibly corresponds to TRBD1 (5 bases). Deletions cut 0 bases from V and 3 bases from J, with 12 bases between. Per germline, CDR1 LGHDT and CDR2 YNNKEL (reference sequence). The CDR3 totals 15 residues. CDR3 nucleotides: TGTGCCAGCAGCCAAGATGCAGGGCCCCACTACGAGCAGTACTTC. Protein: CASSQDAGPHYEQYF.

The chain employs TRBV28 and TRBJ2-3; TRBD2 matches at 12 bases. There are 14 residues in the CDR3. Trimming took 9 bases from V and 5 from J; bases not matched to a gene: 6. The V gene's germline CDR1 is MDHEN and CDR2 SYDVKM. DNA of the CDR3: TGTGCCAGTAGACTAGCGGGAGCGGGAGATACGCAGTATTTT. It specifies CASRLAGAGDTQYF.

The chain uses TRBV30 and TRBJ2-7, with TRBD1 as a possible D gene (6 bases). Between the trimmed V and J ends, which lost 7 bases and 0 bases, there was a span of 16 bases. Looked up from germline, CDR1 is GTSNPN and CDR2 is SVGIG (reference sequence). This CDR3 region has 14 residues. CDR3 DNA: TGTGCCTCAGAACTCCAGGGGAGCTCCTACGAGCAGTACTTC. Translation: CASELQGSSYEQYF. Using reference TRBV30 and TRBJ2-7 for the parts outside the CDR3, the full variable domain is SQTIHQWPATLVQPVGSPLSLECTVEGTSNPNLYWYRQAAGRGLQLLFYSVGIGQISSEVPQNLSASRPQDRQFILSSKKLLLSDSGFYLCASELQGSSYEQYFGPGTRLTVT.

The rearrangement joins TRBV19 to TRBJ1-4; 9 bases line up with TRBD1. CDR3 length equals 14 residues. V shed 5 bases, J shed 10 bases, and the junction held 8 bases outside the gene matches. Germline CDR1 and CDR2: LNHDA and SQIVND (reference sequence). The CDR3 spells CASSPGQGLVKLFF. The CDR3 DNA reads as TGTGCCAGTAGTCCGGGACAGGGATTAGTAAAACTGTTTTTT. Together with reference TRBV19 and TRBJ1-4, the CDR3 gives the full variable domain: DGGITQSPKYLFRKEGQNVTLSCEQNLNHDAMYWYRQDPGQGLRLIYYSQIVNDFQKGDIAEGYSVSREKKESFPLTVTSAQKNPTAFYLCASSPGQGLVKLFFGSGTQLSVL.

The chain carries TRBV6-5 and TRBJ2-7, with D possibly matching TRBD2 (5 bases). The CDR3 consists of 15 residues. CDR1 and CDR2 from the germline V gene are MNHEY and SVGAGI. V was shortened by 8 bases and J by 0 bases, with 17 bases between the two germline ends. CDR3 DNA: TGTGCCAGCTCCCCGCAAACTGGGAGCTCCTACGAGCAGTACTTC. Protein product: CASSPQTGSSYEQYF.

This chain links TRBV28 with TRBJ2-2, with D perhaps matching TRBD2 (7 bases). Trimming left V 8 bases short and J 4 bases short, with 20 bases between. Germline CDR1 and CDR2: MDHEN and SYDVKM. The CDR3 consists of 16 residues. The CDR3 bases are TGTGCCAGCCGAGTCGGGGGCGGGAGTTTCACCGGGGAGCTGTTTTTT. It specifies CASRVGGGSFTGELFF.

The V gene is TRBV2, the J gene TRBJ1-1; TRBD1 is a possible D gene (5 bases). The CDR3 sequence is 14 residues long. V gave up 6 bases and J gave up 0 bases, with 11 bases separating them. Germline V CDR1 and CDR2: SNHLY, FYNNEI. CDR3 residues: CASRARQLNTEAFF. The CDR3 DNA sequence: TGTGCCAGCAGGGCTAGACAGCTGAACACTGAAGCTTTCTTT.

This chain connects TRBV5-4 to TRBJ2-5; D is possibly TRBD2 (5 bases). CDR1 SGHNT and CDR2 YYREEE come from the germline V gene (reference sequence). The V and J ends lost 1 base and 5 bases respectively, with 15 bases between them. The CDR3 contains 15 residues. The CDR3 sequence: CASSLQAVGGETQYF. For the CDR3, the DNA is TGTGCCAGCAGCTTGCAGGCAGTGGGCGGGGAGACCCAGTACTTC.

This clone was counted only a few times. The chain employs TRBV6-6 and TRBJ2-5; TRBD1 or TRBD2 may be the D gene (7 bases each). This CDR3 is built from 14 residues. Germline lookup yields CDR1 MNHNY and CDR2 SVGAGI (reference sequence). V gave up 5 bases and J gave up 1 base, with 11 bases separating them. Written as DNA, the CDR3 is TGTGCCAGCAGTCAGGGGGGGCCCCAAGAGACCCAGTACTTC. Translated, it gives CASSQGGPQETQYF.

The CDR3 here is CASSVGTGVYGYTF. CDR3 DNA sequence: TGTGCCAGCAGCGTAGGGACAGGGGTGTATGGCTACACCTTC. The chain couples TRBV9 to TRBJ1-2, with 9 bases lining up with TRBD1. V dropped 0 bases and J dropped 5; count of bases not matched to a gene: 2. The germline V gene has CDR1 SGDLS and CDR2 YYNGEE. The CDR3 has 14 residues.

The chain couples TRBV7-2 to TRBJ1-1; no firm D call. The V gene's germline CDR1 is SGHTA and CDR2 FQGNSA. The CDR3 is made up of 13 amino acids. Between the trimmed V and J ends, which lost 3 bases and 5 bases, there was a span of 10 bases. The CDR3 loop reads CASSFSEKTEAFF. The CDR3 nucleotides are TGTGCCAGCAGCTTTAGTGAAAAAACTGAAGCTTTCTTT.

This clone was seen only a few times. The chain employs TRBV19 and TRBJ1-2, with a possible D match to TRBD1 (6 bases). V was trimmed by 9 bases and J by 5 bases, leaving 10 bases between them. The length of the CDR3 is 11 residues. Germline V gene lookup returns CDR1 LNHDA and CDR2 SQIVND (reference sequence). The CDR3 nucleotides read TGTGCCAGCGAACAGGGATATGGCTACACCTTC. This gives the protein CASEQGYGYTF.

The CDR3 coding sequence is TGTGCCAGCAGCCAATACAGGGACTCTGGGGCCAACGTCCTGACTTTC. This encodes CASSQYRDSGANVLTF. The chain has TRBV3-1 (or the pseudogene TRBV3-2) and TRBJ2-6; D possibly corresponds to TRBD1 (6 bases). The V gene lost 2 bases and the J gene lost 0 bases, with 8 bases spanning the gap. Germline-derived CDR1 and CDR2 are LGHDT and YNNKEL (reference sequence). The CDR3 covers 16 residues.

This clone has a single count. This chain links TRBV19 with TRBJ2-7, with D maybe TRBD2 (7 bases). The CDR3 spans 13 residues. Germline V lookup: CDR1 LNHDA, CDR2 SQIVND (reference sequence). V lost 4 bases and J lost 2, with 9 bases in between. CDR3 coding DNA: TGTGCCAGTAGTAAGGGGGGGGCCTACGAGCAGTACTTC. It translates to CASSKGGAYEQYF.

The chain couples TRBV10-1 to TRBJ2-7, with TRBD1 identical over 7 bases. Germline V lookup: CDR1 WNHNN, CDR2 SYGVQD (reference sequence). The CDR3 covers 12 residues. J was trimmed by 6 bases and V by 11 bases; bases with no gene match: 10. The CDR3, as DNA: TGCGCCGGGGACAGCGTCTCTACCGAGCAGTACTTC. Protein: CAGDSVSTEQYF.

This chain uses TRBV7-2 with TRBJ2-2; 14 bases are a match to TRBD2. V was clipped by 3 bases and J by 3 bases; unmatched bases: 6. This CDR3 spans 18 amino acids. Germline assignment: CDR1 SGHTA and CDR2 FQGNSA. The chain's CDR3 is CASSFPGTSGGYTGELFF. Here the CDR3 DNA reads TGTGCCAGCAGCTTCCCTGGGACTAGCGGGGGTTACACCGGGGAGCTGTTTTTT.

The chain has TRBV5-1 and TRBJ2-3, with a possible D match to TRBD2 (5 bases). V lost 4 bases, J lost 1 base, and 13 bases lay in between. The V gene's germline CDR1 is SGHRS and CDR2 YFSETQ. The CDR3 totals 15 residues. In DNA, the CDR3 is TGCGCCAGCAGCACCGGAGGCTCGGGCACAGATACGCAGTATTTT. Protein: CASSTGGSGTDTQYF.

This clone occurred once. Distinct nucleotide sequences in the sample also encode this CDR3. The genes are TRBV19 and TRBJ1-1, with TRBD1 matching 8 bases. CDR3 length: 15 residues. The J segment lost 3 bases and the V segment lost 3 bases, leaving 6 bases of the junction unmatched. The germline V gene has CDR1 LNHDA and CDR2 SQIVND (reference sequence). The CDR3 protein is CASSIDRGGDTEAFF. The CDR3 DNA reads TGTGCCAGTAGTATCGACAGGGGAGGTGACACTGAAGCTTTCTTT.

Concerning this clone itself: Different DNA sequences within this sample yield the same CDR3. The genes are TRBV5-1 and TRBJ1-1; 7 nucleotides align to TRBD1. The J segment lost 2 bases and the V segment lost 4 bases, leaving 2 bases of the junction unmatched. Germline assignment: CDR1 SGHRS and CDR2 YFSETQ. CDR3 length: 13 amino acids. Here the CDR3 reads CASSPGGNTEAFF. DNA of the CDR3: TGCGCCAGCAGCCCAGGGGGAAACACTGAAGCTTTCTTT.

The chain employs TRBV27 and TRBJ2-7, with D maybe TRBD2 (6 bases). Germline V lookup: CDR1 MNHEY, CDR2 SMNVEV (reference sequence). V lost 4 bases, J lost 0 bases, and 13 bases lay in between. CDR3 length equals 15 residues. The CDR3 loop is CASSSNGGFSYEQYF. The CDR3 coding sequence is TGTGCCAGCAGTTCAAACGGGGGATTCTCCTACGAGCAGTACTTC.

V is TRBV7-2 and J is TRBJ2-5; 8 bases fit TRBD1. V dropped 3 bases and J dropped 4; count of bases not matched to a gene: 4. This CDR3 spans 14 amino acids. The germline V gene has CDR1 SGHTA and CDR2 FQGNSA. The CDR3 spells CASSFFGQGETQYF. In DNA, the CDR3 is TGTGCCAGCAGCTTCTTTGGACAGGGAGAGACCCAGTACTTC.

This sequence joins TRBV13 and TRBJ2-2; 7 bases are a match to TRBD1. CDR1 is PRHDT and CDR2 is FYEKMQ in the germline V gene (reference sequence). This CDR3 spans 14 amino acids. The V and J ends lost 4 bases and 6 bases, in that order; junction bases with no gene match: 5. The CDR3 spells CASSSTGSPGELFF. CDR3 in DNA: TGTGCCAGCAGCTCGACAGGGTCTCCCGGGGAGCTGTTTTTT.

The chain joins TRBV2 to TRBJ2-4, with 7 bases lining up with TRBD1. The J segment lost 5 bases and the V segment lost 7 bases, leaving 8 bases of the junction unmatched. The CDR3 is 14 residues long. The V gene's germline CDR1 is SNHLY and CDR2 FYNNEI. The CDR3 DNA is TGTGCCAGCAATCGCCTGGACAGGCAAAACATTCAGTACTTC. Protein sequence: CASNRLDRQNIQYF.

The chain combines TRBV10-1 with TRBJ2-2, with D maybe TRBD2 (6 bases). There are 16 residues in the CDR3. From germline, CDR1 is WNHNN and CDR2 SYGVQD (reference sequence). V lost 5 bases, J lost 0 bases, and 13 bases lay in between. CDR3 amino acids: CASSPNGGANTGELFF. The CDR3 coding sequence is TGCGCCAGCAGTCCCAATGGAGGGGCGAACACCGGGGAGCTGTTTTTT.

V gene TRBV7-9 combines with J gene TRBJ1-4; D is perhaps TRBD1 (6 bases). There are 18 residues in the CDR3. Germline V gene lookup returns CDR1 SEHNR and CDR2 FQNEAQ (reference sequence). Trimming stripped 10 bases from V and 4 bases from J, with 28 bases between. CDR3: CATITKGPGGAGNEKLFF. In DNA, the CDR3 is TGTGCCACCATCACTAAGGGTCCGGGGGGCGCCGGTAATGAAAAACTGTTTTTT.

This sequence joins TRBV9 and TRBJ2-2; D not certain. CDR1 is SGDLS and CDR2 is YYNGEE in the germline V gene. CDR3 length: 13 residues. Trimming removed 3 bases at V and 4 bases at J, with 7 bases between. The CDR3 loop reads CASSATLTGELFF. For the CDR3, the DNA is TGTGCCAGCAGCGCTACTCTCACCGGGGAGCTGTTTTTT.

The rearrangement links TRBV28 to TRBJ2-7, with TRBD1 matching 8 bases. Germline V gene lookup returns CDR1 MDHEN and CDR2 SYDVKM. The CDR3 has 15 amino acids. V shed 6 bases and J 1 base; nucleotides not matched to a gene: 8. This CDR3 is CASRGDRGGSYEQYF. In DNA form, the CDR3 reads TGTGCCAGCAGGGGTGACAGGGGTGGTTCCTACGAGCAGTACTTC.

The chain joins TRBV6-2 or TRBV6-3 to TRBJ1-2; 7 positions agree with TRBD1. The V and J ends lost 5 bases and 3 bases, in that order; junction bases with no gene match: 6. The CDR3 spans 14 residues. Germline CDR1 and CDR2: MNHEY and SVGEGT. This CDR3 reads CASSPEGADYGYTF. The DNA of the CDR3 is TGTGCCAGCAGTCCGGAGGGGGCGGACTATGGCTACACCTTC.